The rows below give T cell receptor beta chains drawn from one sample of a study of T cell repertoires in cytomegalovirus infection. TCRdb redid the calling of the reads with MiXCR, one entry per CDR3 protein. The data show over 450,000 distinct CDR3 sequences, about 11% seen once. The specimen sequenced was PBMCs. All receptors derive from a human donor in good health (CMV status not recorded). Some clones in this sample may be carry-over from other donors' samples. Each CDR3 is given with its conserved first and last residue. The D gene is left open where the match is weak. Only part of the rows carry a size: once, few, many, or a class if the clone is expanded.

v_gene	d_gene	abundance	j_gene	CDR3nt	CDR3aa
TRBV20-1	TRBD2	few	TRBJ2-3	TGCAGTGCTAGAGATATTAGCGGGAGGGCCGGGGGCACAGATACGCAGTATTTT	CSARDISGRAGGTDTQYF
TRBV2	NA	NA	TRBJ2-5	TGTGCCAGCAGTGAAAACGAAGAGACCCAGTACTTC	CASSENEETQYF
TRBV12-3/TRBV12-4	TRBD2	many	TRBJ2-1	TGTGCCAGCAGTTTCGCGGGAGTTTACAATGAGCAGTTCTTC	CASSFAGVYNEQFF
TRBV27	TRBD1	NA	TRBJ2-7	TGTGCCAGCAGCTATACCGGGACAGGTAACGAGCAGTACTTC	CASSYTGTGNEQYF
TRBV27	TRBD1	NA	TRBJ2-7	TGTGCCAGCAGTTTCACAGGGGGCGTCGACGAGCAGTACTTC	CASSFTGGVDEQYF
TRBV20-1	TRBD1	NA	TRBJ1-2	TGCAGTGCCAATTTACAGGGGCGTTACACCTTC	CSANLQGRYTF
TRBV5-1	TRBD2	many	TRBJ2-1	TGCGCCAGCAGCTCGGCGGGTGGGGGGGGATACAATGAGCAGTTCTTC	CASSSAGGGGYNEQFF
TRBV27	NA	NA	TRBJ1-6	TGTGCCAGCAGTCACACAGGGTATAATTCACCCCTCCACTTT	CASSHTGYNSPLHF
TRBV2	NA	many	TRBJ2-3	TGTGCCAGCAGCCCCAAAGAGCTCCACCGCACAGATACGCAGTATTTT	CASSPKELHRTDTQYF
TRBV5-1	NA	NA	TRBJ2-7	TGCGCCAGCTCCTTTGGGGCCCACGAGCAGTACTTC	CASSFGAHEQYF